This T cell receptor (beta chain) appears in the sequencing data of a study of vaccination effects on CD4 cells after COVID-19. The CDR3 sequence is 14 residues long. Trimming took off 6 bases at V and 5 bases at J, with 13 bases between the two ends. Germline CDR1 reads SNHLY; CDR2 reads FYNNEI. Antigen-specific CD4+ T cells were expanded (with viral peptide pools) by the ViraFEST assay ahead of sequencing. CD4+ T cells were isolated after 10 days of culture. Vaccine recipients lacked prior SARS-CoV-2 infection and had negative nucleocapsid antibodies. Cultures used 2.1 million or so PBMC per well, approximately 10 IU/ml IL-2 and roughly 10 ug/ml peptides. About this clone itself: Its antigen is undetermined.

Method: immunoSEQ multiplex PCR; TCRdb's copy keeps in-frame clones and lacks some. In the table there are tens of thousands of clones, roughly two thirds of which are singletons. The TCR was taken from a human donor who received a COVID-19 vaccine. The chain employs TRBV2 and TRBJ1-4; no clear D. The sample was CD4+ T cells from PBMCs cultured with SARS-CoV-2 spike peptides, taken before COVID-19 vaccination. Written as DNA, the CDR3 is TGTGCCAGCAGGCCCGGGAGCCAGAATGAAAAACTGTTTTTT. It specifies CASRPGSQNEKLFF.